The T cell receptor beta chain under discussion was sequenced for a study of blood T cells in healthy people across ages. Study information: Capturing about one barcoded beta molecule per two T cells was achieved by template switching.

Points from the study as a whole: Investigators treated diversity estimates from one million T cells as underestimates.

For this clonotype: Its specificity is unknown.

Together with a sample-barcoded 5' primer, a J-beta primer mix was included in a second PCR lasting roughly 6 to 12 cycles. TCRdb used MiXCR to reprocess the 5' RACE reads, holding one entry per CDR3 protein. The profile shows 750,000 to 950,000 distinct CDR3 sequences, 53% of them singletons. The CDR3 length is 15 residues. The V and J ends lost 8 bases and 0 bases, in that order; junction bases with no gene match: 4. CDR1 and CDR2 (germline): MDHEN, SYDVKM. The sequence derives from a man at least 80 years old in good health. What was sequenced was blood. The chain has TRBV28 and TRBJ2-3; 11 bases match TRBD2. The CDR3 nucleotides read TGTGCCAGCCCCCCTAGCGGGAGGAGCACAGATACGCAGTATTTT. Protein product: CASPPSGRSTDTQYF.